These 14 T cell receptor beta chains came from one sample sequenced in a study of CD8 T cells in ankylosing spondylitis. MiXCR was run by TCRdb on the 5' RACE reads, yielding one entry per CDR3 protein. Of about 250,000 distinct CDR3 sequences listed, more than 20% are singletons. The sequenced sample was blood, either unsorted or a sorted T cell fraction (not recorded which). These receptors were obtained from a male donor with ankylosing spondylitis or in good health (not recorded which).

This clonotype has a count of ten or more. The V and J genes are TRBV2 and TRBJ1-1; no reliable D call. Germline V gene data show CDR1 as SNHLY and CDR2 as FYNNEI. This CDR3 has 13 amino acids. V lost 8 bases and J 1 base, leaving 11 bases between the germline ends. CDR3 nucleotide sequence: TGTGCCAGCCAATTTACCCGGAACACTGAAGCTTTCTTT. Translation: CASQFTRNTEAFF.

This clonotype was seen ten or more times. The gene calls are TRBV10-3 and TRBJ2-3; D gene ambiguous. V lost 7 bases and J 0 bases, leaving 11 bases between the germline ends. The CDR3 has 14 residues. Germline V gene sequence: CDR1 ENHRY, CDR2 SYGVKD. CDR3 sequence (DNA): TGTGCCATCAAAGGCAGCTTCAGCACAGATACGCAGTATTTT. It is translated as CAIKGSFSTDTQYF.

The CDR3 is CSAPRPGTGGEDTQYF. The CDR3 DNA follows: TGCAGTGCTCCACGACCAGGGACAGGGGGTGAGGATACGCAGTATTTT. The V call is TRBV20-1, the J call TRBJ2-3; 11 positions match TRBD1. The junction had 13 bases not matched to a gene; V was cut back by 5 bases and J by 6 bases. The CDR3 extends over 16 amino acids. In germline, CDR1 is DFQATT, CDR2 SNEGSKA (reference sequence).

In its sample, this clonotype was seen many times. CDR3 DNA sequence: TGCAGTGCTAGGGGTACAGGGATCACAGATACGCAGTATTTT. It specifies CSARGTGITDTQYF. J is TRBJ2-3 and V is TRBV20-1; D is possibly TRBD1 (6 bases). V gave up 3 bases and J gave up 2 bases, with 12 bases separating them. The germline gives CDR1 DFQATT, CDR2 SNEGSKA (reference sequence). CDR3 length: 14 residues.

This clonotype was observed many times. J is TRBJ1-5 and V is TRBV15; D gene unclear. The CDR3 length is 17 residues. Germline CDR1 reads LNHNV; CDR2 reads YYDKDF (reference sequence). With 0 bases removed from V and 0 bases from J, the gap between germline ends came to 12 bases. Written as DNA, the CDR3 is TGTGCCACCAGCAGAGAGAGGGCGGGAAATAGCAATCAGCCCCAGCATTTT. Amino acids: CATSRERAGNSNQPQHF.

This clonotype appeared a few times. CDR3 coding DNA: TGCAGTGCTAGCGTTAGGGGGGTTGGCACAGATACGCAGTATTTT. It specifies CSASVRGVGTDTQYF. The chain combines TRBV20-1 with TRBJ2-3; either TRBD1 or TRBD2 may fit D (6 bases each). The germline CDR1 and CDR2 sequences are DFQATT and SNEGSKA (reference sequence). The CDR3 is 15 residues long. Trimming shortened V by 3 bases and J by 1 base, and 14 bases separated the two germline ends.

This clonotype came up a few times. This chain joins TRBV15 and TRBJ2-3; D is unclear. The CDR3 consists of 13 residues. V gave up 3 bases and J gave up 2 bases, with 6 bases separating them. CDR1 is LNHNV and CDR2 is YYDKDF in the germline V gene (reference sequence). The CDR3: CATSSLYTDTQYF. The CDR3 DNA follows: TGTGCCACCAGCAGCCTATACACAGATACGCAGTATTTT. Together with reference TRBV15 and TRBJ2-3, the CDR3 gives the full variable domain: DAMVIQNPRYQVTQFGKPVTLSCSQTLNHNVMYWYQQKSSQAPKLLFHYYDKDFNNEADTPDNFQSRRPNTSFCFLDIRSPGLGDTAMYLCATSSLYTDTQYFGPGTRLTVL.

This clonotype was observed a handful of times. V is TRBV20-1 and J is TRBJ2-2; the D call may be TRBD1 or TRBD2 (5 bases each). Germline V lookup: CDR1 DFQATT, CDR2 SNEGSKA (reference sequence). This CDR3 contains 14 residues. The V end was cut by 2 bases, the J end by 4 bases, with 11 bases between. CDR3 sequence reads: CSARTGTITGELFF. CDR3 DNA: TGCAGTGCTAGAACCGGGACCATCACCGGGGAGCTGTTTTTT.

This clonotype was found many times. The rearrangement uses TRBV20-1 and TRBJ1-2, with D uncertain. The CDR3 runs to 15 residues. Germline CDR1 is DFQATT and CDR2 is SNEGSKA (reference sequence). Trimming stripped 7 bases from V and 4 bases from J, with 22 bases between. CDR3 loop: CSGFPKLAESYGYTF. Here the CDR3 DNA reads TGCAGTGGTTTTCCTAAGCTTGCCGAATCCTATGGCTACACCTTC.

In its sample, this clonotype was seen many times. This chain links TRBV5-1 with TRBJ2-3; a possible D gene is TRBD1 (7 bases). There are 14 residues in the CDR3. V was clipped by 4 bases and J by 3 bases, with 12 bases between them. Germline loops: CDR1 SGHRS, CDR2 YFSETQ. This CDR3 reads CASSTSGGTDTQYF. CDR3 DNA sequence: TGCGCCAGCAGCACCTCAGGGGGGACAGATACGCAGTATTTT.

This clonotype was seen ten or more times. The J gene is TRBJ2-4, the V gene TRBV6-4; D uncertain. Trimming left V 1 base short and J 2 bases short, with 12 bases between. The CDR3 runs to 16 residues. The germline CDR1 and CDR2 sequences are MRHNA and SNTAGT. CDR3 DNA sequence: TGTGCCAGCAGTGACTTATTTGCGTTAACCAAAAACATTCAGTACTTC. It encodes CASSDLFALTKNIQYF.

The DNA for the CDR3 is TGTGCCTGGGGGGAGGGACTAGCGGGGGGCACAGATACGCAGTATTTT. It yields the protein CAWGEGLAGGTDTQYF. The chain carries TRBV30 and TRBJ2-3; 14 positions agree with TRBD2. CDR3 length: 16 residues. Losses at the gene ends were 5 bases for V and 1 base for J; bases not matched to a gene: 5. Germline CDR1 and CDR2: GTSNPN and SVGIG (reference sequence).

This clonotype appeared a few times. The chain is built from TRBV15 and TRBJ2-6; possibly TRBD1 or TRBD2 for D (7 bases each). The V end was cut by 4 bases, the J end by 3 bases, with 16 bases between. Germline V CDR1 and CDR2: LNHNV, YYDKDF (reference sequence). The CDR3 totals 17 residues. This CDR3 reads CATSTREGAHGANVLTF. Written as DNA, the CDR3 is TGTGCCACCAGCACCAGGGAGGGGGCGCATGGGGCCAACGTCCTGACTTTC.

This clonotype was counted many times. The V call is TRBV7-9, the J call TRBJ2-5, with 7 bases matching TRBD1. The CDR3 totals 13 residues. Trimming cost V 3 bases and J 5 bases; bases outside gene matches: 3. Germline CDR1 is SEHNR and CDR2 is FQNEAQ (reference sequence). The CDR3 loop reads CASSFRGPETQYF. The CDR3 DNA sequence: TGTGCCAGCAGCTTTAGGGGGCCGGAGACCCAGTACTTC.